Listed below are T cell receptor beta chains from one sample, sequenced in a study of T-cell reconstitution after alpha-beta-depleted transplantation in children. TCRdb recomputed calls from the PCR reads with MiXCR, one row per CDR3 protein. The sample has hundreds of thousands of distinct CDR3 sequences; roughly a tenth are singletons. The sequences come from PBMCs, collected before TCRalphabeta/CD19-depleted stem cell transplant. The origin of the receptors is a child under 10 years old with inherited bone marrow failure, due to receive a stem cell transplant. CDR3s include the opening cysteine and the closing phenylalanine or tryptophan. The D gene is left open where the match is weak. Rows may omit the clone size; those that give it use once, few, many or a size class.

size,J,D,V,DNA,CDR3
many,TRBJ2-7,-,TRBV3-1,TGTGCCAGCAGCCAACGCAGGGGCTACGAGCAGTACTTC,CASSQRRGYEQYF
many,TRBJ1-1,-,TRBV24-1,TGTGCCACCGCTGGCGTGGACACTGAAGCTTTCTTT,CATAGVDTEAFF
many,TRBJ2-1,TRBD2,TRBV4-3,TGCGCCAGCAGCCAAGCGGAGCGGGAGGGCCGGAATGAGCAGTTCTTC,CASSQAEREGRNEQFF
many,TRBJ1-2,-,TRBV27,TGTGCCAGCAGGACTATAAAGCAGGGGAACTATGGCTACACCTTC,CASRTIKQGNYGYTF
few,TRBJ2-3,-,TRBV20-1,TGCAGTGCTAGAGTTTGGGGAGGTCTCACAGATACGCAGTATTTT,CSARVWGGLTDTQYF
many,TRBJ1-1,TRBD1,TRBV5-1,TGCGCCAGCAGCCTCGGGACAGGGGACACTGAAGCTTTCTTT,CASSLGTGDTEAFF
-,TRBJ2-2,-,TRBV19,TGTGCCAGTAGTATGGAAGTAGCGAACACCGGGGAGCTGTTTTTT,CASSMEVANTGELFF
-,TRBJ2-7,-,TRBV28,TGTGCCAGCAGTTCTACAGAAGACTACGAGCAGTACTTC,CASSSTEDYEQYF
-,TRBJ2-1,TRBD2,TRBV28,TGTGCCAGCAGTTTGCTGCGGGAGGGCCTACTGAATGAGCAGTTCTTC,CASSLLREGLLNEQFF
many,TRBJ2-1,-,TRBV11-2,TGTGCCAGCAGCCAGGGGGGTTCCGGCTCTGAGCAGTTCTTC,CASSQGGSGSEQFF
-,TRBJ2-1,TRBD2,TRBV29-1,TGCAGCGTTGACGGGCTAGCGGGAAGGTCCTACAATGAGCAGTTCTTC,CSVDGLAGRSYNEQFF
many,TRBJ2-7,-,TRBV7-6,TGTGCCAGCAGCCTGCGACAGTTCTCCTACGAGCAGTACTTC,CASSLRQFSYEQYF
many,TRBJ2-7,TRBD1,TRBV29-1,TGCAGCGTTGAAGATGGGACAGGAGCCCCCTACGAGCAGTACTTC,CSVEDGTGAPYEQYF
many,TRBJ2-2,TRBD1,TRBV4-1,TGCGCCAGCAGCCAGCCGACAGGGGGCCCCGGGGAGCTGTTTTTT,CASSQPTGGPGELFF
many,TRBJ2-7,TRBD1,TRBV9,TGTGCCAGCAGCGGACAGGGATCCTACGAGCAGTACTTC,CASSGQGSYEQYF
many,TRBJ2-3,-,TRBV28,TGTGCCAGCAGTCTCAGCGGTTTAAATGACGCAGATACGCAGTATTTT,CASSLSGLNDADTQYF
few,TRBJ1-4,TRBD1,TRBV12-3/TRBV12-4,TGTGCCAGCAGCTCGTTTTGGTACCCGGGACAGGATACAACTAATGAAAAACTGTTTTTT,CASSSFWYPGQDTTNEKLFF
many,TRBJ2-1,TRBD2,TRBV5-1,TGCGCCAGCAGCTTGGCCGGGACTAGCAACAATGAGCAGTTCTTC,CASSLAGTSNNEQFF
many,TRBJ1-1,-,TRBV20-1,TGCAGTGCTAGTACCTTGAACACTGAAGCTTTCTTT,CSASTLNTEAFF
many,TRBJ2-1,-,TRBV11-2,TGTGCCAGCAGCCGAATACTAGGCAATGAGCAGTTCTTC,CASSRILGNEQFF
many,TRBJ2-3,TRBD2,TRBV5-1,TGCGCCAGCAGCGCCTGGCCTAGCGGGAAGGTCACAGATACGCAGTATTTT,CASSAWPSGKVTDTQYF
few,TRBJ1-1,-,TRBV30,TGTGCCTGGAGGACGGTGGGTTTGGGTGAAGCTTTCTTT,CAWRTVGLGEAFF
-,TRBJ2-1,-,TRBV2,TGTGCCAGCAGATCCAGCGGGTATGGCTCCTACAATGAGCAGTTCTTC,CASRSSGYGSYNEQFF
few,TRBJ2-7,-,TRBV6-1,TGTGCCAGCAGTGAATCCCAGGGCTGGGACTACGAGCAGTACTTC,CASSESQGWDYEQYF
many,TRBJ1-1,TRBD1,TRBV12-3/TRBV12-4,TGTGCCAGCAGTCGGGACAGGGGAGGGTGGAACACTGAAGCTTTCTTT,CASSRDRGGWNTEAFF
-,TRBJ2-5,-,TRBV20-1,TGCAGTGCTGACCATAGCCTCCAAGAGACCCAGTACTTC,CSADHSLQETQYF
many,TRBJ2-1,-,TRBV12-3/TRBV12-4,TGTGCCAGCAGTTCCCTGAGGTATGAGCAGTTCTTC,CASSSLRYEQFF
few,TRBJ2-1,-,TRBV7-2,TGTGCCAGCAGCTTAGAAGGCCTTAGGGGGACAATGAAGCAGTTCTTC,CASSLEGLRGTMKQFF
few,TRBJ1-2,TRBD1,TRBV4-3,TGCGCCAGCAGCCAAGATTCGGAGGGGGCGGGGTATGGCTACACCTTC,CASSQDSEGAGYGYTF
-,TRBJ1-5,TRBD1,TRBV19,TGTGCCAGTAGTAACAGGGGTGATAGCAATCAGCCCCAGCATTTT,CASSNRGDSNQPQHF
-,TRBJ1-2,-,TRBV3-1,TGTGCCAGCAGCCAACGGGGAACAGAGGGCCATGGCTACACCTTC,CASSQRGTEGHGYTF
-,TRBJ1-3,TRBD1,TRBV6-1,TGTGCCAGCAGTGAAGCGGCTTGGACAGGGGAAGGAAACACCATATATTTT,CASSEAAWTGEGNTIYF
-,TRBJ1-5,-,TRBV18,TGTGCCAGCTCACCACCTCCAGAAAGGGTACCTACTGGCAATCAGCCCCAGCATTTT,CASSPPPERVPTGNQPQHF
many,TRBJ2-2,-,TRBV29-1,TGCAGCACATACTTGAACACCGGGGAGCTGTTTTTT,CSTYLNTGELFF
many,TRBJ2-7,-,TRBV20-1,TGCAGGGCGGCCAGTCTCGTCTACGAGCAGTACTTC,CRAASLVYEQYF
few,TRBJ2-7,TRBD2,TRBV6-5,TGTGCCAGCAGTTACTCAAGCGGGAGCCGTCCCTACGAGCAGTACTTC,CASSYSSGSRPYEQYF
many,TRBJ2-3,-,TRBV20-1,TGCAGTGCCGGTCCCGGGAGTGACACGCAGTATTTT,CSAGPGSDTQYF
many,TRBJ2-2,TRBD2,TRBV5-1,TGCGCCAGCAGCTCGGCGGCTAGCGGGAGTGTGAGGACCGGGGAGCTGTTTTTT,CASSSAASGSVRTGELFF
many,TRBJ2-1,-,TRBV6-5,TGTGCCAGCAGTTACGATTCAGCGGGCCTCTACAATGAGCAGTTCTTC,CASSYDSAGLYNEQFF
-,TRBJ2-1,-,TRBV7-2,TGTGCCAGCAGCTTAAGGGTTGGGTCCTACAATGAGCAGTTCTTC,CASSLRVGSYNEQFF
many,TRBJ2-1,-,TRBV11-2,TGTGCCAGCAGCTTATATCCCCCAGGAGTGGCCTACAATGAGCAGTTCTTC,CASSLYPPGVAYNEQFF
-,TRBJ2-1,-,TRBV6-2/TRBV6-3,TGTGCCAGCCGCCGTAGCGGCCTTTACAATGAGCAGTTCTTC,CASRRSGLYNEQFF